These 5 T cell receptor beta chains originate from one sample sequenced in a study of cytomegalovirus exposure and HLA in healthy donors. Primers included in the PCR were 60 Vbeta and 13 Jbeta primers. Here immunoSEQ multiplex PCR was the method, and the copy in TCRdb shows in-frame clones only, minus some. The sample data list about 84,000 clones. The sequenced sample consisted of PBMCs. The source is a man over 45 in good health and CMV-seronegative.

As concerns this clone: The junction and the germline gene differ at one end; a read error may be behind it. V and J are TRBV7-7 and TRBJ2-3; TRBD2 matches at 9 bases. CDR1 and CDR2 (germline): SSHAT, FNYEAQ (reference sequence). The length of the CDR3 is 15 residues. In nucleotides, the CDR3 is TGTGCTAGCAGCCAGACTAGCGGAAGCACAGATACGCAGTATTTT. Protein sequence: CASSQTSGSTDTQYF.

This chain joins TRBV9 and TRBJ2-7; 12 bases agree with TRBD2. V shed 4 bases and J 2 bases; nucleotides not matched to a gene: 4. Germline loops: CDR1 SGDLS, CDR2 YYNGEE. This CDR3 spans 15 amino acids. CDR3 amino acids: CASSPTSGGTYEQYF. CDR3 DNA sequence: TGTGCCAGCAGCCCCACTAGCGGGGGGACCTACGAGCAGTACTTC.

The V and J genes are TRBV5-6 and TRBJ1-4; 8 bases are a match to TRBD1. CDR1 is SGHDT, CDR2 YYEEEE, per germline. V lost 2 bases and J lost 0; bases outside the gene matches: 3. The CDR3 is 16 residues long. The CDR3 here is CASSFDRGPTNEKLFF. In DNA, the CDR3 is TGTGCCAGCAGCTTCGACAGGGGACCAACTAATGAAAAACTGTTTTTT.

V and J are TRBV27 and TRBJ2-1; D unclear. Per germline, CDR1 MNHEY and CDR2 SMNVEV (reference sequence). The CDR3 is 15 amino acids. The V gene lost 5 bases and the J gene lost 0 bases, with 11 bases spanning the gap. The CDR3 DNA is TGTGCCAGCAGTCCCCCTATGAGCTCCTACAATGAGCAGTTCTTC. Its translation is CASSPPMSSYNEQFF.

V and J are TRBV28 and TRBJ2-3; 7 nucleotides agree with TRBD2. The V and J ends lost 7 bases and 3 bases, in that order; junction bases with no gene match: 7. The length of the CDR3 is 14 residues. Looked up from germline, CDR1 is MDHEN and CDR2 is SYDVKM. The CDR3 protein is CASNPAGWTDTQYF. For the CDR3, the DNA is TGTGCCAGCAACCCAGCGGGGTGGACAGATACGCAGTATTTT. Together with reference TRBV28 and TRBJ2-3, the CDR3 gives the full variable domain: DVKVTQSSRYLVKRTGEKVFLECVQDMDHENMFWYRQDPGLGLRLIYFSYDVKMKEKGDIPEGYSVSREKKERFSLILESASTNQTSMYLCASNPAGWTDTQYFGPGTRLTVL.